The subject of this entry is one TCR beta chain. The trim removed 9 bases at V and 5 bases at J, leaving 11 bases unmatched. This CDR3 has 15 amino acids. Germline CDR1 is LNHDA and CDR2 is SQIVND (reference sequence). Authors' processing steps: Estimated nucleated cell counts came from reference gene primer amplification. Here immunoSEQ multiplex PCR was the method, and the copy in TCRdb shows in-frame clones only, minus some. The V and J calls and clone size were taken over from that table, and D and trimming were inferred from the DNA. The sample consists of some 89,000 clones, roughly 87% of them appearing once. This sample is part of a study of blood T cell repertoires in COVID-19. Background on the study: The samples span acute and convalescent COVID-19 from the United States, Italy and Spain. PBMCs, B-cell-depleted T cells, or T cells were the source of the cDNA or gDNA that made up the material.

The V gene is TRBV19, the J gene TRBJ2-2; 8 bases are shared with TRBD1. Sequencing was performed on peripheral blood. The clonotype was recovered from a man aged 45-65 years with acute or convalescent COVID-19. In nucleotides, the CDR3 is TGTGCCAGCAAAGGGGGACAGGCCTGGACCGGGGAGCTGTTTTTT. It codes for CASKGGQAWTGELFF.